This TCR beta chain emerged from a study of blood T cell repertoires in COVID-19. This CDR3 comprises 14 residues. Germline-derived CDR1 and CDR2 are LGHNA and YNFKEQ. With 3 bases clipped from V and 5 bases from J, the junction kept 6 bases outside the gene matches. TCRdb keeps only in-frame clones here, not all; method: immunoSEQ multiplex PCR. The sample lists around 150,000 clones, 70% to 85% occurring once. Sequences were obtained from peripheral blood. V gene TRBV4-2 combines with J gene TRBJ2-7; 8 bases map to TRBD2. This TCR derives from a woman aged 80 or over with acute or convalescent COVID-19. For the CDR3, the DNA is TGTGCCAGCAGCCACGGAGCGGGAGAAGACGAGCAGTACTTC. Translated, it gives CASSHGAGEDEQYF.